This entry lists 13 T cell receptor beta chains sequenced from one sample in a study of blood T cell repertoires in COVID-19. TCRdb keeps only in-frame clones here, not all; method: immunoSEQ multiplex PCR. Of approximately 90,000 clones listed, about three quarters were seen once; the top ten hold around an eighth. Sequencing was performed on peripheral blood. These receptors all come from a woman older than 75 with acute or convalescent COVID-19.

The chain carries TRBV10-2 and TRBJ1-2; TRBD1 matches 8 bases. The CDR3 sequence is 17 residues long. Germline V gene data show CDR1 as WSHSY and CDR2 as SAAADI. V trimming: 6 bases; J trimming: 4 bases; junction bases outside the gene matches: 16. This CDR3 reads CASSPPDVAGGFYGYTF. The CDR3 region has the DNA TGCGCCAGCAGCCCTCCAGATGTGGCAGGGGGCTTCTATGGCTACACCTTC.

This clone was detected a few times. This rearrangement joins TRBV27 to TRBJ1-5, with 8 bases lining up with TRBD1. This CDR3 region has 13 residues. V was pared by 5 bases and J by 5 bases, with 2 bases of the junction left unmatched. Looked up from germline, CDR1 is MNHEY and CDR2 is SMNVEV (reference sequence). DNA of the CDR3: TGTGCCAGCAGTCAGGACAGGGATCAGCCCCAGCATTTT. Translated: CASSQDRDQPQHF.

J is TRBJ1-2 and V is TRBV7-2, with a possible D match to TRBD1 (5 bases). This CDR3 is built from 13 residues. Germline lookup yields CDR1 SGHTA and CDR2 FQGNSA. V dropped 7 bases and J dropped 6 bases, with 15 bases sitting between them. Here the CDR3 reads CASTRTGGDGYTF. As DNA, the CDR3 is TGTGCCAGCACCAGAACGGGGGGGGATGGCTACACCTTC.

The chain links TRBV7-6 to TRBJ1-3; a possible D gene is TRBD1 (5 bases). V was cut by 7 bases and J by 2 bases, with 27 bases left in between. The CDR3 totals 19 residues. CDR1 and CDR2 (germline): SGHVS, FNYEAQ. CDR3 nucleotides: TGTGCCAGCACTTCTACCATGGTGGGGGAGGATTTCGCTGGAAACACCATATATTTT. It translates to CASTSTMVGEDFAGNTIYF.

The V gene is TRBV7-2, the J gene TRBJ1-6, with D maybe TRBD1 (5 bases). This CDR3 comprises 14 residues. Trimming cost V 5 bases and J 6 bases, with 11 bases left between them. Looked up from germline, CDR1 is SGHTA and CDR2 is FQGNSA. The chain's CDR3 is CASSPAGTNSPLHF. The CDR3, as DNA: TGTGCCAGCAGCCCAGCGGGGACTAATTCACCCCTCCACTTT. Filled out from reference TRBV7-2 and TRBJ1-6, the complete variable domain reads GAGVSQSPSNKVTEKGKDVELRCDPISGHTALYWYRQSLGQGLEFLIYFQGNSAPDKSGLPSDRFSAERTGGSVSTLTIQRTQQEDSAVYLCASSPAGTNSPLHFGNGTRLTVT.

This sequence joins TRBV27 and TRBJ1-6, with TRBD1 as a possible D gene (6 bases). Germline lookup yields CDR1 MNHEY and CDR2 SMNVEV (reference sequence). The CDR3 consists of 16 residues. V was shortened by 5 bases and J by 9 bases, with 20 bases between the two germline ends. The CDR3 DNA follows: TGTGCCAGCAGTCTCATTGGGGGCCGTAGTTTTTCACCCCTCCACTTT. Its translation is CASSLIGGRSFSPLHF.

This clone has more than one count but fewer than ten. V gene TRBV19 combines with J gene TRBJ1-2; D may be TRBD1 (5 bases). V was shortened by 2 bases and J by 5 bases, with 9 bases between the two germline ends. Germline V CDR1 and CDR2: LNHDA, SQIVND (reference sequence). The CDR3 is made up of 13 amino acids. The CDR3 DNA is TGTGCCAGTAGTATAAGGGGAGGTTATGGCTACACCTTC. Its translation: CASSIRGGYGYTF.

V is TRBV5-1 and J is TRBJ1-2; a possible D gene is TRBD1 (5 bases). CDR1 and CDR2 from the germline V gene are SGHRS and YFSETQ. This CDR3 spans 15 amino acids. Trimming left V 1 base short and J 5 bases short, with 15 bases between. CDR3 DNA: TGCGCCAGCAGCTTGTATACGCAGGGAGGATATGGCTACACCTTC. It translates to CASSLYTQGGYGYTF. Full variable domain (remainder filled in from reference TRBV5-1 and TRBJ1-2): KAGVTQTPRYLIKTRGQQVTLSCSPISGHRSVSWYQQTPGQGLQFLFEYFSETQRNKGNFPGRFSGRQFSNSRSEMNVSTLELGDSALYLCASSLYTQGGYGYTFGSGTRLTVV.

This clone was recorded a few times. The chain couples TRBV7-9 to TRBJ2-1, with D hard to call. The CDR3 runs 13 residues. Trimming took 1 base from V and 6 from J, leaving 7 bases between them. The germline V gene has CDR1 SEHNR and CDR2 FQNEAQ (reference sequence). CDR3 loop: CASSLVSFNEQFF. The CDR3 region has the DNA TGTGCCAGCAGCTTAGTATCTTTCAATGAGCAGTTCTTC. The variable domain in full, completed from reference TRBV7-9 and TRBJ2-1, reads DTGVSQNPRHKITKRGQNVTFRCDPISEHNRLYWYRQTLGQGPEFLTYFQNEAQLEKSRLLSDRFSAERPKGSFSTLEIQRTEQGDSAMYLCASSLVSFNEQFFGPGTRLTVL.

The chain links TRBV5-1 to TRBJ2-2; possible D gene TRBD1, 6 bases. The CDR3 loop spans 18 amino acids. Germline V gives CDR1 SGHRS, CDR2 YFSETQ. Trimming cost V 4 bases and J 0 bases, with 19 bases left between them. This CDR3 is CASSPFATGETNTGELFF. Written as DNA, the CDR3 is TGCGCCAGCAGCCCCTTTGCGACAGGTGAAACGAACACCGGGGAGCTGTTTTTT.

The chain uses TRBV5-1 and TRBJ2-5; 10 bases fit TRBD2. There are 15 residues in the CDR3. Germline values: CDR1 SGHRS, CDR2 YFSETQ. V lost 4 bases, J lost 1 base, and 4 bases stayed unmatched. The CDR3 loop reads CASSTGLAAQETQYF. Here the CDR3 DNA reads TGCGCCAGCAGCACTGGACTAGCGGCCCAAGAGACCCAGTACTTC.

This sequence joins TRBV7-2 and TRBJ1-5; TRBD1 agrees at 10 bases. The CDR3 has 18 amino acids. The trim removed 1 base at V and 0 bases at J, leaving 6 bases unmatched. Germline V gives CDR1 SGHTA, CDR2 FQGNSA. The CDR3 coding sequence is TGTGCCAGCAGCTTAGACCGGGACAGGGGCTATAGCAATCAGCCCCAGCATTTT. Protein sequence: CASSLDRDRGYSNQPQHF.

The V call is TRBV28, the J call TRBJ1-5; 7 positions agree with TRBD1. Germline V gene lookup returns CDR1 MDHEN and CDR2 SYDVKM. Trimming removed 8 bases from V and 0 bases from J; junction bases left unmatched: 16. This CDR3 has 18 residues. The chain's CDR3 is CASQPLGTAQSSNQPQHF. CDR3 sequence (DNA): TGTGCCAGCCAACCCCTCGGGACAGCCCAGAGTAGCAATCAGCCCCAGCATTTT.